This T cell receptor beta chain derives from a study of cytomegalovirus exposure and HLA in healthy donors. Overall study findings and caveats: Information on immune exposure was restricted to one variable (CMV serostatus). TCR beta chain V- and J-gene trimming was linked, in a later analysis, to a missense variant in DCLRE1C.

Comments on this clone: What it binds is not known.

The PCR used 60 Vbeta and 13 Jbeta primers. TCRdb keeps only in-frame clones here, not all; method: immunoSEQ multiplex PCR. This sample's clone table lists 150,000 to 200,000 clones. The sequencing input was PBMCs. The receptor was isolated from a woman between 18 and 29 years old in good health and CMV-seropositive.

The CDR3 sequence: CASSDWVLARYF. In DNA, the CDR3 is TGTGCCAGCAGTGATTGGGTCCTAGCGCGGTATTTT. The chain joins TRBV2 to TRBJ2-3, with a tentative D call TRBD2 (6 bases). CDR1 is SNHLY and CDR2 is FYNNEI in the germline V gene. V gave up 3 bases and J gave up 14 bases, with 15 bases separating them. This CDR3 is built from 12 residues.